This T cell receptor (beta chain) was observed in a study of OX40 agonist ivuxolimab in advanced cancers. Background on the whole study: The costimulatory receptor OX40 (CD134) was targeted by ivuxolimab, a fully human IgG2 agonistic monoclonal antibody. Intravenous ivuxolimab was administered to patients every 2 weeks at six dose levels: 0.01, 0.1, 0.3, 1.5, 3 and 10 mg/kg. Of the roughly 51 patients in dose escalation, 19 had hepatocellular carcinoma, some 15 had melanoma, 9 had renal cell carcinoma and 9 had head and neck cancer. A male proportion of under 85% and a mean age of about 60 years, ranging from roughly 23 to 85, were recorded for the dose-escalation cohort. Prior anti-PD-1, anti-PD-L1 or anti-CTLA-4 therapy was permitted, and checkpoint inhibitors had been received by roughly 40% of dose-escalation patients. Partial responses were achieved by three dose-escalation patients, of whom one had hepatocellular carcinoma and two had cutaneous melanoma. Peripheral TCRbeta sequencing aimed to test whether ivuxolimab altered TCR sequence diversity and caused clonal T-cell expansion. The monotherapy dose-escalation portion (N ≈ 52 patients) of the phase I ivuxolimab trial is reported in the paper.

The trial excluded patients who had a history of autoimmune disease or who were on systemic immunosuppression. Peripheral blood for TCR sequencing was collected from all dose cohorts at baseline, on cycle 4 day 1, and on cycle 7 day 1. The samples were drawn from a first-in-human, open-label, multicenter phase I dose-escalation trial of ivuxolimab. Adults with locally advanced or metastatic melanoma, renal cell carcinoma, hepatocellular carcinoma or head and neck squamous cell carcinoma were enrolled in the trial. Before TCR sequencing, CD4+ and CD8+ T cells were separately sorted from peripheral blood. As to this clone: The clone's antigen remains unknown. Per-base qualities were not stored, and no clone one base away is much larger.

Points the paper makes about the study in general: Low levels of normalized T-cell clonal expansion were also shown by some nonresponding patients. At doses from 0.1 to 3.0 mg/kg, clonal expansion was seen in both CD4+ and CD8+ blood T cells between baseline and week 6. Which antigens the clonally expanded peripheral T cells were specific for was not determined. After ivuxolimab, CD8+ T cells had more expanded clones than CD4+ T cells on average. In the 0.1-3.0 mg/kg groups, partial responders were among the patients with the lowest normalized peripheral clonal expansion, particularly in CD8+ T cells.

The germline V end is reduced by 1 base and the J end by 6 bases; junction bases left unmatched: 7. The CDR3, from cysteine to phenylalanine, totals 15 residues. Only the CDR3 portion is preserved as DNA: 45 bases, with reading frame beginning at the first base. CDR1 and CDR2 are read off the germline V gene as SNHLY and FYNNEI. Genomic DNA was isolated from the sorted cells so that the TCRbeta CDR3 region could be sequenced. The immunoSEQ Assay was used to sequence the TCRbeta CDR3 regions. Here the immuneACCESS table is served through TCRdb, limited to in-frame sequences with V and J called. Missing clones are a known gap in these copies; in checked studies unresolved V genes cover under half, and the rest lacks a known reason. Across this sample there are about 50,000 clones, with 80% seen only once. The ten largest account for 3.9% of the sample.

The V and J segments used are TRBV2 and TRBJ2-7, with TRBD1 matching 9 junction bases. This specimen consisted of CD4+ or CD8+ T cells sorted from blood, obtained in a trial of the OX40 agonist ivuxolimab. The receptor was isolated from an adult with an advanced solid tumor such as melanoma, head and neck, liver or kidney cancer. The DNA is TGTGCCAGCAGTGAAGGAGGGACAGGGAAGCGCGAGCAGTACTTC. Its amino acids are CASSEGGTGKREQYF. Extended through the reference TRBV2 and TRBJ2-7 proteins, this CDR3 yields the full variable domain: EPEVTQTPSHQVTQMGQEVILRCVPISNHLYFYWYRQILGQKVEFLVSFYNNEISEKSEIFDDQFSVERPDGSNFTLKIRSTKLEDSAMYFCASSEGGTGKREQYFGPGTRLTVT.